The sequence of this T cell receptor beta chain was determined in a study of T-cell reconstitution after alpha-beta-depleted transplantation in children. Study-wide findings and caveats: Some patients owed their high day-60 TCRbeta diversity to surviving recipient T cells and thymic progenitors. By one year post-transplant, T-cell counts and diversity largely arose from T cells that were newly produced.

This clonotype was picked up many times. No antigen is known for it. For TCRbeta, the library was prepared with unique molecular identifiers. MiXCR, run by TCRdb on the PCR reads, gives a single entry per CDR3 protein. The table lists fewer than 350,000 distinct CDR3 sequences, about a tenth of them singletons, with over 6% in the top ten. The CDR3 covers 13 residues. V shed 3 bases and J shed 8 bases, with 13 bases lying between them. Germline lookup yields CDR1 MNHEY and CDR2 SMNVEV (reference sequence). The chain couples TRBV27 to TRBJ1-2, with TRBD1 as a possible D gene (5 bases). The material sequenced was PBMCs, taken before TCRalphabeta/CD19-depleted stem cell transplant. The sequence was obtained from a boy in the first two years of life with acute myeloid leukemia, due to receive a stem cell transplant. The CDR3 sequence: CASSLEGRGGYTF. The CDR3 DNA reads as TGTGCCAGCAGTTTGGAGGGGCGCGGGGGCTACACCTTC.